This T cell receptor (beta chain) was captured by sequencing in a study of blood T cell repertoires in COVID-19 (dated by TCRdb to about 2020). Concerning the study at large: Samples covering the acute and convalescent phases of COVID-19 were provided by collaborators in the United States, Italy and Spain. The prospective study material was composed of cDNA or gDNA derived from T cells, B-cell-depleted T cells, or PBMCs. The dataset comprised deeply sampled blood TCRbeta repertoires from subjects exposed to, actively infected with, or recovered from COVID-19. The repertoires were released in a freely available public database meant as a resource for research on the immune response to SARS-CoV-2. Samples were obtained from the ongoing ImmuneRACE study (first 160 participants) and from approximately 1,200 subjects provided by 6 global collaborators. Sample metadata almost always included a de-identified subject ID, COVID-19 status, age in years and sex. Where available, HLA class I and class II types were taken from metadata supplied by the sample provider and were not determined by assay-based typing.

The germline V gene (reference sequence) provides CDR1 LGHDT and CDR2 YNNKEL. Between the V and J ends, shortened by 3 bases and 7 bases respectively, the junction contains 18 bases. Measured from the cysteine to the phenylalanine, the CDR3 is 15 residues long. Of all the DNA, just the CDR3 is kept, 45 bases in frame from base 1. As regards this clone: The specificity of this receptor is unknown. The sample holds no much larger clone one base away, and base qualities are not on file.

The immunoSEQ Assay, a bias-controlled multiplex PCR, was used to amplify TCRbeta CDR3 regions from genomic DNA. In the authors' own workflow: Nucleated cell counts per sample were estimated from amplification of reference gene primers within the assay. To quantify the absolute abundance of each unique TCRbeta CDR3 rearrangement, sequence reads were collapsed and filtered. For each sample, productive Simpson clonality was calculated as the square root of Simpson's diversity index over productive rearrangements. The clones in this table, taken by TCRdb from immuneACCESS, are in-frame only. Not every clone is retained; where verified, under half of the shortfall comes from an unresolved V gene, and the cause of the rest is unknown. That table gives V, J and clone size, and the DNA gave D and trimming. The table for this sample lists about 320,000 clones; under 90% of them were counted only once. The ten largest account for roughly 5% of the sample.

In the prospective study, participants were about 18 to 89 years old, resided in approximately 25 geographic areas of the United States, and were enrolled through a virtual design. In the prospective study, cohorts were assigned on the basis of participant-reported clinical history obtained from a screening survey and a study questionnaire. ImmuneRACE Cohort 3 recovered participants were defined by two consecutive negative NP/OP PCR tests, healthcare professional clearance, or symptom resolution. Each participant in the prospective study had whole blood, serum and a nasopharyngeal or oropharyngeal swab collected by mobile phlebotomists. Over a roughly two-month period, participants in the prospective study had the option of providing additional blood draws and questionnaires. Blood samples from the prospective study were shipped frozen or at room temperature prior to DNA extraction. The paper as a whole reports these results and caveats: The quantity of clinical and demographic metadata differed by source and by participant and was supplied without curation.

The clonotype originates from a man aged 55 to 70 who had recovered from COVID-19. The sample was PBMCs or T cells enriched from blood (not recorded which). The rearranged segments are TRBV3-1 (or the pseudogene TRBV3-2) and TRBJ1-2, and TRBD1 may be the D gene, going by 5 matching bases. Here is the DNA: TGTGCCAGCAGCCACCCGGGCCTCTTCGGGGGTGGCTACACCTTC. Translated, it reads CASSHPGLFGGGYTF.